This T cell receptor beta chain derives from a study of a mutant IDH1 vaccine in newly diagnosed glioma. Study-level information: The first vaccination came 4-6 weeks after radiotherapy alone, or with temozolomide cycles. Treated individuals were around 60% male and approximately 38% female, averaging 40.4 years of age.

The CDR3 consists of 17 residues. Germline lookup yields CDR1 SNHLY and CDR2 FYNNEI. V was cut by 6 bases and J by 7 bases, with 24 bases left in between. Time point of the sample: week 5, during vaccination. Alongside topical imiquimod, each dose of vaccine comprised 300 ug of mutant IDH1 20-mer peptide. The table came from immunoSEQ multiplex PCR; TCRdb's copy has only in-frame clones and leaves some out. The table shows about 30,000 clones, with roughly 87% occurring only once. About this clone: The antigen is unknown.

The receptor was derived from a woman aged 40 to 55 with glioma. Some clones in this sample may be carry-over from other donors' samples. This chain uses TRBV2 with TRBJ2-2; D perhaps matches TRBD1 (5 bases). The specimen comprised peripheral blood mononuclear cells (PBMCs), sampled from a glioma patient whose treatment included an IDH1 peptide vaccine. The CDR3 sequence is CASRSLIYTGSDGELFF. Written as DNA, the CDR3 is TGTGCCAGCAGGTCCTTAATCTACACAGGATCGGACGGGGAGCTGTTTTTT.